The 23 T cell receptor beta chains below were found in one sample sequenced in a study of control samples from healthy donors and cancer patients. This table comes from immunoSEQ multiplex PCR, and its TCRdb copy is limited to in-frame clones, with some not included. The sample has 25,000 to 30,000 clones, approximately 85% seen once. The sequencing input was PBMCs. All receptors derive from a woman aged 55-70 years with head and neck cancer.

The gene calls are TRBV19 and TRBJ2-7, with 9 bases that match TRBD2. V lost 1 base, J lost 5 bases, and 6 bases stayed unmatched. The CDR3 is 15 amino acids. Germline V lookup: CDR1 LNHDA, CDR2 SQIVND (reference sequence). The CDR3 DNA is TGTGCCAGTAGTATAGCCAGCGGGAGGTTCGACGAGCAGTACTTC. Translation gives CASSIASGRFDEQYF.

Sample share makes this clone medium-sized (0.01 to 0.1%). The chain uses TRBV6-2 or TRBV6-3 and TRBJ2-1; the D is unclear. From germline, CDR1 is MNHEY and CDR2 SVGEGT. The CDR3 covers 15 residues. Trimming left V 0 bases short and J 4 bases short, with 10 bases between. CDR3 sequence: CASSYSHPLYNEQFF. In nucleotides, the CDR3 is TGTGCCAGCAGTTACTCCCACCCTTTGTACAATGAGCAGTTCTTC.

The chain is built from TRBV21-1 and TRBJ2-1; TRBD1 is the table's D call, not checked against the DNA. TRBV21-1 is a pseudogene segment. The CDR3 has 16 amino acids. The CDR3 protein is CASSKVPGTGGNEQFF. Here the CDR3 DNA reads TGTGCCAGCAGCAAAGTGCCCGGGACAGGGGGCAATGAGCAGTTCTTC.

The rearrangement links TRBV7-2 to TRBJ1-1; a weak D match, TRBD1 (5 bases). The V end was cut by 6 bases, the J end by 2 bases, with 13 bases between. Germline CDR1 is SGHTA and CDR2 is FQGNSA. This CDR3 is 14 amino acids long. CDR3 amino acids: CASRGTETNTEAFF. As DNA, the CDR3 is TGTGCCAGCAGGGGGACGGAAACCAACACTGAAGCTTTCTTT.

J is TRBJ1-5 and V is TRBV6-5; a weak D match, TRBD1 (5 bases). Per germline, CDR1 MNHEY and CDR2 SVGAGI. The CDR3 is made up of 14 amino acids. V was clipped by 7 bases and J by 4 bases, with 14 bases between them. The CDR3 is CASTTLGTNQPQHF. CDR3 DNA: TGTGCCAGCACCACCCTCGGGACGAATCAGCCCCAGCATTTT.

CDR3 bases: TGTGCCAGCAGCCTAACGGCCTACAATGAGCAGTTCTTC. Amino acids: CASSLTAYNEQFF. The rearrangement joins TRBV11-3 to TRBJ2-1; D is uncertain. The germline V gene encodes CDR1 SGHNT and CDR2 YENEEA. The V end was cut by 5 bases, the J end by 2 bases, with 7 bases between. This CDR3 comprises 13 residues. The full variable domain, with the rest looked up from reference TRBV11-3 and TRBJ2-1, is EAGVVQSPRYKIIEKKQPVAFWCNPISGHNTLYWYLQNLGQGPELLIRYENEEAVDDSQLPKDRFSAERLKGVDSTLKIQPAELGDSAVYLCASSLTAYNEQFFGPGTRLTVL.

In this sample, this clone turned up a few times. The CDR3 bases are TGTGCCAGCAGCTTAGATCTGGGACTTACCTACGAGCAGTACTTC. It translates to CASSLDLGLTYEQYF. V gene TRBV7-6 combines with J gene TRBJ2-7, with D perhaps TRBD2 (6 bases). Trimming pared 1 base from V and 2 bases from J, leaving 12 bases between. The CDR3 covers 15 residues. Germline V gene data show CDR1 as SGHVS and CDR2 as FNYEAQ.

V usage is TRBV4-2 and J usage is TRBJ1-3; 10 bases are a match to TRBD1. Germline lookup yields CDR1 LGHNA and CDR2 YNFKEQ. V lost 6 bases to trimming and J lost 2 bases; unmatched junction nucleotides: 7. This CDR3 is 16 amino acids long. CDR3 sequence (DNA): TGTGCCAGCAGTAATAAGGGACAGGGGACTGGAAACACCATATATTTT. It encodes CASSNKGQGTGNTIYF.

By proportion, this clone is medium-sized. The rearrangement joins TRBV21-1 to TRBJ1-5; TRBD1 reflects the table's D call only, with no check against the DNA. TRBV21-1 is classified as a pseudogene. This CDR3 has 20 residues. The CDR3 coding sequence is TGTGCCAGCAGCTCCTCAGGCAGGGGGGCAGGGAGATCCCTTAATCAGCCCCAGCATTTT. Translating it yields CASSSSGRGAGRSLNQPQHF.

The V gene is TRBV7-2, the J gene TRBJ2-3; no clear D gene. The CDR3 sequence is 12 residues long. Between the trimmed V and J ends, which lost 5 bases and 5 bases, there was a span of 8 bases. Germline-derived CDR1 and CDR2 are SGHTA and FQGNSA. CDR3 loop: CASSPAIDTQYF. CDR3 DNA sequence: TGTGCCAGCAGCCCTGCGATAGATACGCAGTATTTT. Complete variable domain (other parts from reference TRBV7-2 and TRBJ2-3): GAGVSQSPSNKVTEKGKDVELRCDPISGHTALYWYRQSLGQGLEFLIYFQGNSAPDKSGLPSDRFSAERTGGSVSTLTIQRTQQEDSAVYLCASSPAIDTQYFGPGTRLTVL.

This clone was found once. V is TRBV27 and J is TRBJ1-6; 7 nucleotides match TRBD1. Trimming took 5 bases from V and 9 from J; bases not matched to a gene: 10. The CDR3 runs 15 residues. Germline-derived CDR1 and CDR2 are MNHEY and SMNVEV (reference sequence). CDR3 in amino acids: CASSNRGVGFSPLHF. The CDR3 DNA reads TGTGCCAGCAGTAACAGGGGAGTGGGATTTTCACCCCTCCACTTT.

The chain employs TRBV3-1 (or the pseudogene TRBV3-2) and TRBJ2-3; 9 positions agree with TRBD2. V lost 4 bases to trimming and J lost 4 bases; unmatched junction nucleotides: 6. This CDR3 has 15 residues. The germline V gene has CDR1 LGHDT and CDR2 YNNKEL (reference sequence). CDR3 loop: CASSPFGGGADTQYF. The CDR3 DNA follows: TGTGCCAGCAGCCCATTCGGCGGGGGGGCAGATACGCAGTATTTT.

The chain recombines TRBV6-2 or TRBV6-3 with TRBJ2-3, with 10 bases matching TRBD2. The CDR3 runs to 19 residues. Losses at the gene ends were 4 bases for V and 0 bases for J; bases not matched to a gene: 13. Germline V gives CDR1 MNHEY, CDR2 SVGEGT. CDR3 amino acids: CASSSITSGASPSTDTQYF. The CDR3 coding sequence is TGTGCCAGCAGTTCGATCACTAGCGGGGCCTCCCCTAGCACAGATACGCAGTATTTT.

This clone is a singleton in its sample. In DNA, the CDR3 is TGTGCCAGCAGCGGAACTTCCAATGAGCAGTTCTTC. Translation: CASSGTSNEQFF. The J gene is TRBJ2-1, the V gene TRBV5-6, with D uncertain. V was pared by 4 bases and J by 6 bases, with 8 bases between. Germline values: CDR1 SGHDT, CDR2 YYEEEE. The CDR3 is made up of 12 amino acids.

The chain carries TRBV24-1 and TRBJ1-3; D remains ambiguous. Deletions cut 3 bases from V and 2 bases from J, with 4 bases between. Germline values: CDR1 KGHDR, CDR2 SFDVKD. The CDR3 sequence is 13 residues long. CDR3 bases: TGTGCCACCAGTGATGCGACTGGAAACACCATATATTTT. Amino acid sequence: CATSDATGNTIYF.

The rearrangement joins TRBV5-1 to TRBJ1-2; the D gene is possibly TRBD1 (6 bases). The germline CDR1 and CDR2 sequences are SGHRS and YFSETQ. With 0 bases removed from V and 2 bases from J, the gap between germline ends came to 8 bases. The CDR3 is 14 amino acids. CDR3 amino acids: CASSLATGNYGYTF. CDR3 in DNA: TGCGCCAGCAGCTTGGCTACAGGGAACTATGGCTACACCTTC.

The rearrangement links TRBV6-6 to TRBJ1-5; possibly TRBD1 for D (5 bases). The germline CDR1 and CDR2 sequences are MNHNY and SVGAGI (reference sequence). This CDR3 has 14 residues. Trimming cost V 9 bases and J 0 bases, with 12 bases left between them. The CDR3 spells CASGTVYSNQPQHF. The CDR3, as DNA: TGTGCCAGTGGGACGGTCTATAGCAATCAGCCCCAGCATTTT.

The rearrangement joins TRBV6-4 to TRBJ2-3; D assignment may be TRBD1 or TRBD2 (5 bases each). CDR1 and CDR2 from the germline V gene are MRHNA and SNTAGT. The V and J ends lost 6 bases and 2 bases respectively, with 12 bases between them. There are 14 residues in the CDR3. The CDR3 nucleotides read TGTGCCAGCAGCCACGGGACCTTCACAGATACGCAGTATTTT. Its translation is CASSHGTFTDTQYF.

The chain links TRBV6-6 to TRBJ1-3; TRBD1 aligns across 8 bases. The trim removed 3 bases at V and 4 bases at J, leaving 5 bases unmatched. The CDR3 spans 15 residues. Per the germline V gene, CDR1 is MNHNY and CDR2 is SVGAGI (reference sequence). CDR3 loop: CASSYATGAGNTIYF. CDR3 coding DNA: TGTGCCAGCAGTTATGCGACAGGGGCCGGAAACACCATATATTTT.

V is TRBV9 and J is TRBJ1-2, with no clear D. From germline, CDR1 is SGDLS and CDR2 YYNGEE. The length of the CDR3 is 15 residues. With 4 bases removed from V and 2 bases from J, the gap between germline ends came to 15 bases. CDR3 coding DNA: TGTGCCAGCAGCCTAGAGGCCTACTCGAACTATGGCTACACCTTC. Protein: CASSLEAYSNYGYTF. The variable domain in full, completed from reference TRBV9 and TRBJ1-2, reads DSGVTQTPKHLITATGQRVTLRCSPRSGDLSVYWYQQSLDQGLQFLIQYYNGEERAKGNILERFSAQQFPDLHSELNLSSLELGDSALYFCASSLEAYSNYGYTFGSGTRLTVV.

This rearrangement joins TRBV19 to TRBJ1-1; 8 nucleotides match TRBD1. CDR1 LNHDA and CDR2 SQIVND come from the germline V gene (reference sequence). The CDR3 consists of 16 residues. Trimming cost V 1 base and J 0 bases; bases outside gene matches: 4. CDR3 amino acids: CASSIGQGFMNTEAFF. The CDR3 DNA reads as TGTGCCAGTAGTATAGGACAGGGGTTCATGAACACTGAAGCTTTCTTT. Full variable domain (remainder filled in from reference TRBV19 and TRBJ1-1): DGGITQSPKYLFRKEGQNVTLSCEQNLNHDAMYWYRQDPGQGLRLIYYSQIVNDFQKGDIAEGYSVSREKKESFPLTVTSAQKNPTAFYLCASSIGQGFMNTEAFFGQGTRLTVV.

This clone was counted a single time. The chain combines TRBV9 with TRBJ2-3; D is perhaps TRBD2 (7 bases). Germline assignment: CDR1 SGDLS and CDR2 YYNGEE. CDR3 length equals 15 residues. V was trimmed by 6 bases and J by 1 base, leaving 15 bases between them. CDR3 coding DNA: TGTGCCAGCACACGCGGGGGCCCAGGCACAGATACGCAGTATTTT. Residues: CASTRGGPGTDTQYF.

V gene TRBV5-4 combines with J gene TRBJ2-1, with 7 bases that match TRBD1. The CDR3 loop spans 15 amino acids. Per germline, CDR1 SGHNT and CDR2 YYREEE (reference sequence). The V segment lost 0 bases and the J segment 4 bases; nucleotides outside the gene matches: 4. The CDR3 spells CASSLDRGRYNEQFF. The CDR3 nucleotides read TGTGCCAGCAGCTTGGACAGGGGAAGGTACAATGAGCAGTTCTTC.